These 30 T cell receptor beta chains were all obtained from the same sample, sequenced in a study of control samples from healthy donors and cancer patients. Profiling relied on immunoSEQ multiplex PCR, and the TCRdb table lists in-frame clones only, not all of them. The repertoire includes some 70,000 clones, 75% to 85% of them detected once, and around a sixth sits in the top ten. The specimen was blood. These TCRs come from a man aged 55 to 70 in good health.

V and J are TRBV18 and TRBJ1-5; TRBD1 is a possible D gene (5 bases). The CDR3 contains 13 residues. Looked up from germline, CDR1 is KGHSH and CDR2 is LQKENI. The V gene lost 4 bases and the J gene lost 5 bases, with 9 bases spanning the gap. Written as DNA, the CDR3 is TGTGCCAGCTCACGGGGACGTGATCAGCCCCAGCATTTT. Translated: CASSRGRDQPQHF.

The genes are TRBV4-2 and TRBJ2-5; TRBD2 matches 7 bases. Germline assignment: CDR1 LGHNA and CDR2 YNFKEQ. CDR3 length: 12 residues. V was pared by 1 base and J by 11 bases, with 4 bases of the junction left unmatched. CDR3 amino acids: CASSQGGREQYF. CDR3 DNA sequence: TGTGCCAGCAGCCAAGGGGGGAGGGAGCAGTACTTC.

CDR3 bases: TGTGCCAGCTCACCGGGGGCGGCTAACTATGGCTACACCTTC. Its protein product is CASSPGAANYGYTF. The chain employs TRBV18 and TRBJ1-2; a weak D match, TRBD1 (6 bases). CDR3 length: 14 residues. Trimming shortened V by 3 bases and J by 0 bases, and 8 bases separated the two germline ends. Germline V CDR1 and CDR2: KGHSH, LQKENI.

J is TRBJ1-2 and V is TRBV7-6; 7 bases align to TRBD1. This CDR3 contains 15 residues. In germline, CDR1 is SGHVS, CDR2 FNYEAQ. The V gene end was trimmed by 4 bases and the J gene end by 5 bases; junction bases not matched to a gene: 10. CDR3 sequence reads: CASSSGGPGRYGYTF. DNA of the CDR3: TGTGCCAGCAGCTCAGGGGGTCCGGGGCGTTATGGCTACACCTTC.

This sequence joins TRBV27 and TRBJ2-1; D may be TRBD2 (6 bases). The CDR3 is made up of 15 amino acids. Germline assignment: CDR1 MNHEY and CDR2 SMNVEV (reference sequence). Trimming took off 3 bases at V and 3 bases at J, with 12 bases between the two ends. The CDR3, as DNA: TGTGCCAGCAGTTTCCCGGGACTTCTCTACAATGAGCAGTTCTTC. This sequence encodes CASSFPGLLYNEQFF.

V is TRBV5-1 and J is TRBJ2-2, with 7 bases matching TRBD1. With 4 bases clipped from V and 4 bases from J, the junction kept 7 bases outside the gene matches. Germline V CDR1 and CDR2: SGHRS, YFSETQ. This CDR3 is built from 15 residues. For the CDR3, the DNA is TGCGCCAGCAGCCTACAGGGGTTCGGCACCGGGGAGCTGTTTTTT. It yields the protein CASSLQGFGTGELFF.

This chain joins TRBV9 and TRBJ2-1; D gene unclear. Germline assignment: CDR1 SGDLS and CDR2 YYNGEE. V lost 5 bases and J lost 6, with 12 bases in between. The CDR3 runs 13 residues. The CDR3 nucleotides are TGTGCCAGCAGTTGGTCGGGTAGCAATGAGCAGTTCTTC. Translating it yields CASSWSGSNEQFF. Full variable domain (outside the CDR3, taken from reference TRBV9 and TRBJ2-1): DSGVTQTPKHLITATGQRVTLRCSPRSGDLSVYWYQQSLDQGLQFLIQYYNGEERAKGNILERFSAQQFPDLHSELNLSSLELGDSALYFCASSWSGSNEQFFGPGTRLTVL.

This chain links TRBV6-5 with TRBJ2-7; 7 nucleotides align to TRBD2. Germline V CDR1 and CDR2: MNHEY, SVGAGI. V trimming: 6 bases; J trimming: 3 bases; junction bases outside the gene matches: 11. CDR3 size: 15 residues. This CDR3 reads CASRRSIAGGYEQYF. The CDR3, as DNA: TGTGCCAGCAGACGGTCTATAGCGGGTGGCTACGAGCAGTACTTC.

This chain links TRBV5-6 with TRBJ1-2, with TRBD1 matching over 8 bases. Germline CDR1 reads SGHDT; CDR2 reads YYEEEE. With 0 bases clipped from V and 4 bases from J, the junction kept 8 bases outside the gene matches. This CDR3 is 16 amino acids long. The CDR3 nucleotides read TGTGCCAGCAGCTTGGGCAGGGGGCGGCTGTCCTATGGCTACACCTTC. It yields the protein CASSLGRGRLSYGYTF.

In its sample, this clone was seen a few times. The J gene is TRBJ2-2, the V gene TRBV7-9; no definite D call. The germline V gene has CDR1 SEHNR and CDR2 FQNEAQ (reference sequence). The ends were cut back, 7 bases at V and 3 bases at J, with 3 bases in the middle. The CDR3 runs 11 residues. CDR3 DNA: TGTGCCAGCACCTACACCGGGGAGCTGTTTTTT. Its protein product is CASTYTGELFF.

The V gene is TRBV7-2, the J gene TRBJ2-7; 8 bases match TRBD1. Germline-derived CDR1 and CDR2 are SGHTA and FQGNSA. The CDR3 has 13 residues. V was pared by 5 bases and J by 7 bases, with 7 bases of the junction left unmatched. CDR3 region: CASSTKTGGEQYF. The DNA for the CDR3 is TGTGCCAGCAGCACAAAAACAGGGGGGGAGCAGTACTTC.

V usage is TRBV3-1 (or the pseudogene TRBV3-2) and J usage is TRBJ1-6; a possible D gene is TRBD1 (5 bases). The CDR3 contains 12 residues. The V end lost 3 bases, the J end lost 11 bases, and 8 bases lay between the germline ends. The germline gives CDR1 LGHDT, CDR2 YNNKEL (reference sequence). The CDR3 sequence: CASSQEGPPLHF. In DNA form, the CDR3 reads TGTGCCAGCAGCCAGGAGGGGCCACCCCTCCACTTT.

Written as DNA, the CDR3 is TGTGCCAGCAGGAACCCCCGGACAGGGACAGAACTCGGCACAGATACGCAGTATTTT. Translating it yields CASRNPRTGTELGTDTQYF. The rearrangement links TRBV6-9 to TRBJ2-3; 8 positions match TRBD1. V was pared by 6 bases and J by 1 base, with 18 bases of the junction left unmatched. From germline, CDR1 is MNHGY and CDR2 SVAAGI. This CDR3 is 19 amino acids long.

The rearrangement links TRBV5-1 to TRBJ2-7; D possibly uses TRBD1 or TRBD2 (5 bases each). V lost 3 bases to trimming and J lost 6 bases, with 16 bases between them. Germline V gives CDR1 SGHRS, CDR2 YFSETQ. This CDR3 is 14 amino acids long. The CDR3 DNA reads TGCGCCAGCAGCTCTGGGACCTTCGGGGCCGAGCAGTACTTC. The encoded protein is CASSSGTFGAEQYF.

In nucleotides, the CDR3 is TGCAGCGTTGCGCGCAGCTTAAACACTGAAGCTTTCTTT. It yields the protein CSVARSLNTEAFF. The chain links TRBV29-1 to TRBJ1-1, with D unresolved. This CDR3 has 13 residues. Trimming left V 4 bases short and J 2 bases short, with 11 bases between. CDR1 is SQVTM, CDR2 ANQGSEA, per germline.

The chain combines TRBV20-1 with TRBJ2-1, with unresolved D. CDR3 length: 11 amino acids. CDR1 DFQATT and CDR2 SNEGSKA come from the germline V gene (reference sequence). Trimming removed 3 bases from V and 4 bases from J, with 4 bases in between. The CDR3 DNA reads as TGCAGTGCTAGCGGGTACAATGAGCAGTTCTTC. This gives the protein CSASGYNEQFF.

The V gene is TRBV11-2, the J gene TRBJ2-7; 14 bases fit TRBD2. This CDR3 spans 16 amino acids. Germline V CDR1 and CDR2: SGHAT, FQNNGV. J was trimmed by 6 bases and V by 5 bases; bases with no gene match: 9. The CDR3 sequence is CASSNGLAGGRSEQYF. CDR3 bases: TGTGCCAGCAGCAACGGACTAGCGGGAGGAAGGAGCGAGCAGTACTTC.

This clone has just a few counts. The chain is built from TRBV6-5 and TRBJ1-2; D gene uncertain. Between the trimmed V and J ends, which lost 4 bases and 3 bases, there was a span of 12 bases. The CDR3 is 14 amino acids. The germline CDR1 and CDR2 sequences are MNHEY and SVGAGI. The CDR3 bases are TGTGCCAGCAGTTCAGGCCTAGAGGACTATGGCTACACCTTC. Protein product: CASSSGLEDYGYTF.

The rearrangement uses TRBV6-6 and TRBJ1-1; TRBD1 is a possible D gene (5 bases). The V gene lost 6 bases and the J gene lost 4 bases, with 9 bases spanning the gap. CDR3 length equals 12 residues. Germline CDR1 and CDR2: MNHNY and SVGAGI (reference sequence). The CDR3 sequence is CASRVGPTEAFF. CDR3 in DNA: TGTGCCAGCAGGGTGGGGCCCACTGAAGCTTTCTTT.

V usage is TRBV11-1 and J usage is TRBJ1-1; 7 positions agree with TRBD1. Looked up from germline, CDR1 is SGHAT and CDR2 is FQDESV (reference sequence). The CDR3 consists of 14 residues. Trimming took 6 bases from V and 0 from J; bases not matched to a gene: 4. CDR3 amino acids: CASRDQGVNTEAFF. The CDR3 region has the DNA TGTGCCAGCAGGGACCAGGGGGTGAACACTGAAGCTTTCTTT. The whole variable domain, filled in from reference TRBV11-1 and TRBJ1-1, reads EAEVAQSPRYKITEKSQAVAFWCDPISGHATLYWYRQILGQGPELLVQFQDESVVDDSQLPKDRFSAERLKGVDSTLKIQPAELGDSAMYLCASRDQGVNTEAFFGQGTRLTVV.

The gene calls are TRBV27 and TRBJ2-1; D is perhaps TRBD1 or TRBD2 (5 bases each). V gave up 7 bases and J gave up 6 bases, with 19 bases separating them. This CDR3 spans 15 amino acids. Germline assignment: CDR1 MNHEY and CDR2 SMNVEV (reference sequence). The CDR3: CASTRGWGNINEQFF. Here the CDR3 DNA reads TGTGCCAGCACCCGAGGGTGGGGGAACATCAATGAGCAGTTCTTC.

CDR3 sequence (DNA): TGTGCCAGCAGCTTATCTCCGCTGGGGGAGCAGTACTTC. Residues: CASSLSPLGEQYF. The chain employs TRBV7-2 and TRBJ2-7, with D hard to call. The CDR3 has 13 amino acids. Germline-derived CDR1 and CDR2 are SGHTA and FQGNSA. The ends were cut back, 2 bases at V and 7 bases at J, with 12 bases in the middle.

The V gene is TRBV6-4, the J gene TRBJ1-2; D perhaps matches TRBD1 (5 bases). Trimming removed 2 bases at V and 7 bases at J, with 8 bases between. CDR1 and CDR2 (germline): MRHNA, SNTAGT. The length of the CDR3 is 12 residues. The CDR3 here is CASSDGGTGYTF. In DNA, the CDR3 is TGTGCCAGCAGTGACGGAGGGACTGGCTACACCTTC.

The V and J genes are TRBV7-8 and TRBJ1-3; a weak D match, TRBD1 (5 bases). The CDR3 totals 15 residues. V was cut by 3 bases and J by 0 bases, with 9 bases left in between. Germline CDR1 SGHVS, CDR2 FQNEAQ. The CDR3 coding sequence is TGTGCCAGCAGCTTGCTGGGACGCTCTGGAAACACCATATATTTT. It encodes CASSLLGRSGNTIYF.

The chain links TRBV9 to TRBJ2-1; 9 nucleotides line up with TRBD2. The trim removed 0 bases at V and 9 bases at J, leaving 10 bases unmatched. The CDR3 consists of 16 residues. Germline CDR1 is SGDLS and CDR2 is YYNGEE. The chain's CDR3 is CASSVVLAGAFGEQFF. CDR3 DNA sequence: TGTGCCAGCAGCGTAGTATTAGCGGGAGCTTTCGGTGAGCAGTTCTTC.

In its sample, this clone was seen a few times. V and J are TRBV5-8 and TRBJ1-4; no definite D call. CDR1 is SGHTS, CDR2 YDEGEE, per germline. V was trimmed by 2 bases and J by 8 bases, leaving 19 bases between them. The CDR3 is 16 residues long. The CDR3 nucleotides read TGTGCCAGCAGCTTTGGCAACCGCCCCCAAGGAGAAAAACTGTTTTTT. This codes for CASSFGNRPQGEKLFF.

The J gene is TRBJ1-3, the V gene TRBV28; D remains ambiguous. CDR1 is MDHEN, CDR2 SYDVKM, per germline. The V end was cut by 6 bases, the J end by 0 bases, with 15 bases between. There are 16 residues in the CDR3. The CDR3: CASSQTGWSSGNTIYF. The CDR3 region has the DNA TGTGCCAGCAGCCAGACCGGCTGGAGCTCTGGAAACACCATATATTTT.

This chain uses TRBV4-2 with TRBJ1-4; 8 nucleotides align to TRBD1. The length of the CDR3 is 16 residues. The V and J ends lost 4 bases and 5 bases, in that order; junction bases with no gene match: 9. The germline gives CDR1 LGHNA, CDR2 YNFKEQ. The CDR3 DNA follows: TGTGCCAGCAGCCCCAGACCGGACAGGGCGAATGAAAAACTGTTTTTT. Its protein is CASSPRPDRANEKLFF.

This clone was detected a few times. The DNA for the CDR3 is TGTGCCAGCTTGGCAGGGGAGGTCGGCAATCAGCCCCAGCATTTT. It specifies CASLAGEVGNQPQHF. The rearrangement links TRBV2 to TRBJ1-5; TRBD1 might be the D (6 bases). Germline V gives CDR1 SNHLY, CDR2 FYNNEI. V gave up 8 bases and J gave up 2 bases, with 16 bases separating them. The length of the CDR3 is 15 residues.

This clone showed up just a few times. The chain uses TRBV30 and TRBJ2-7, with TRBD1 identical over 8 bases. V lost 2 bases, J lost 7 bases, and 13 bases stayed unmatched. CDR3 length equals 15 residues. Germline lookup yields CDR1 GTSNPN and CDR2 SVGIG (reference sequence). The CDR3 DNA reads TGTGCCTGGAGTCCGCCGGACAGGGATATCGGGGAGCAGTACTTC. Its protein product is CAWSPPDRDIGEQYF.